The clone carrying this TCR beta chain was observed many times. What it binds is not known. The sample originates from a study of T-cell memory formation after mild COVID-19. General study results and limits: Day 37-peaking second-wave clones had unconfirmed SARS-CoV-2 specificity.

TCRdb itself ran the 5' RACE reads through MiXCR, one entry per CDR3 protein. The table has under 550,000 distinct CDR3 sequences, 15% to 20% seen once. The sequence derives from an adult woman who had mild COVID-19 (a few samples of this study predate the infection). Cell type and time point are not known. Sequencing was done on a sample of PBMCs or a T cell subset sorted from them (not recorded which).

CDR3 DNA: TGCAGTGCTCCACCGGGGGGGACAGGGGGCACAGATACGCAGTATTTT. This translates into CSAPPGGTGGTDTQYF. The chain couples TRBV20-1 to TRBJ2-3; TRBD1 matches at 10 bases. J was trimmed by 1 base and V by 5 bases; bases with no gene match: 9. The CDR3 extends over 16 amino acids. Germline assignment: CDR1 DFQATT and CDR2 SNEGSKA (reference sequence).